These T cell receptor beta chains were read from a single sample in a study of early T cells in non-severe SARS-CoV-2 infection. MiXCR, run by TCRdb on the 5' RACE reads, gives a single entry per CDR3 protein. In the table there are some 59,000 distinct CDR3 sequences, roughly 10% of which are singletons. The sample consisted of whole blood. Receptor source: an adult who was a healthcare worker with PCR-confirmed SARS-CoV-2 infection or an uninfected control (not recorded which). Each CDR3 is given with its conserved first and last residue. D genes are given only for firm matches. The size field is filled for only some rows; it gives once, few, many or a size class.

TRBV11-1	TRBJ2-3	.	many	CASSLVTRPTDTQYF	TGTGCCAGCAGCCTCGTGACCAGGCCCACAGATACGCAGTATTTT
TRBV29-1	TRBJ2-5	.	few	CSVGHATETQYF	TGCAGCGTTGGACACGCGACAGAGACCCAGTACTTC
TRBV20-1	TRBJ2-7	TRBD2	many	CSAIAGGYEQYF	TGCAGTGCTATCGCGGGAGGCTACGAGCAGTACTTC
TRBV12-3/TRBV12-4	TRBJ2-6	TRBD1	many	CASSPGQASGANVLTF	TGTGCCAGCAGTCCCGGACAGGCCTCTGGGGCCAACGTCCTGACTTTC
TRBV18	TRBJ2-1	TRBD2	many	CASSDRSSGIYEQFF	TGTGCCAGCTCCGACCGGAGCAGCGGGATTTATGAGCAGTTCTTC
TRBV12-3/TRBV12-4	TRBJ1-1	.	few	CASKTQGNTEAFF	TGTGCCAGCAAAACACAGGGGAACACTGAAGCTTTCTTT
TRBV29-1	TRBJ2-3	TRBD1	many	CSVEGQGVDTQYF	TGCAGCGTTGAAGGACAGGGGGTCGACACGCAGTATTTT
TRBV27	TRBJ2-7	.	many	CASSLRPGSYEQYF	TGTGCCAGCAGTTTAAGGCCAGGGTCGTACGAGCAGTACTTC
TRBV29-1	TRBJ1-1	TRBD1	many	CSGGQGPEAFF	TGCAGCGGGGGACAGGGTCCCGAAGCTTTCTTT
TRBV5-5	TRBJ2-2	.	.	CASSAWATSTGELFF	TGTGCCAGCAGCGCATGGGCTACTAGCACCGGGGAGCTGTTTTTT
TRBV7-9	TRBJ2-5	TRBD1	many	CASSLGRGSKETQYF	TGTGCCAGCAGCTTAGGCAGGGGGTCGAAAGAGACCCAGTACTTC
TRBV20-1	TRBJ1-4	.	.	CSARVNSPTNEKLFF	TGCAGTGCTAGAGTGAACTCCCCAACTAATGAAAAACTGTTTTTT
TRBV2	TRBJ2-1	.	many	CASSWDGSYNEQFF	TGTGCCAGCAGTTGGGACGGATCCTACAATGAGCAGTTCTTC
TRBV5-1	TRBJ2-3	.	.	CASSFYYPSSDTQYF	TGCGCCAGCAGCTTCTACTACCCCAGCAGTGATACGCAGTATTTT
TRBV5-1	TRBJ2-3	TRBD2	many	CASGSGLAGGAPSTDTQYF	TGCGCCAGCGGCTCTGGACTAGCGGGAGGAGCCCCTAGCACAGATACGCAGTATTTT
TRBV20-1	TRBJ1-1	.	many	CSALHRMNTEAFF	TGCAGTGCCCTCCATAGAATGAACACTGAAGCTTTCTTT
TRBV12-3/TRBV12-4	TRBJ1-1	.	many	CASSFIEGTEAFF	TGTGCCAGCAGTTTTATCGAGGGCACTGAAGCTTTCTTT
TRBV12-5	TRBJ2-2	.	few	CASGLVALNTGELFF	TGTGCTAGTGGTTTGGTAGCTCTCAACACCGGGGAGCTGTTTTTT
TRBV10-3	TRBJ2-7	.	many	CAIRYRGGTEEQYF	TGTGCCATCAGGTACAGGGGGGGGACTGAGGAGCAGTACTTC
TRBV29-1	TRBJ2-3	.	.	CSVAVDDTQYF	TGCAGCGTCGCCGTTGATGATACGCAGTATTTT
TRBV3-2	TRBJ1-1	.	.	CASSQTGGYTEAFF	TGTGCCAGCAGCCAGACAGGGGGCTATACTGAAGCTTTCTTT
TRBV19	TRBJ2-6	.	many	CASSGQGANVLTF	TGTGCCAGTAGTGGACAGGGGGCCAACGTCCTGACTTTC
TRBV4-3	TRBJ2-3	TRBD1	.	CASSQVDRVTDTQYF	TGCGCCAGCAGCCAAGTCGACAGGGTTACAGATACGCAGTATTTT
TRBV5-1	TRBJ1-1	.	many	CASSLGGKLNTEAFF	TGCGCCAGCAGCTTGGGAGGGAAATTGAACACTGAAGCTTTCTTT
TRBV6-1	TRBJ2-4	TRBD2	few	CASSKKGATSGTQNIQYF	TGTGCCAGCAGTAAAAAAGGGGCGACTAGCGGGACTCAAAACATTCAGTACTTC
TRBV29-1	TRBJ1-5	.	many	CSVKGVGSNQPQHF	TGCAGCGTAAAGGGGGTTGGGAGCAATCAGCCCCAGCATTTT
TRBV19	TRBJ1-5	.	many	CASMAEGRGPQHF	TGTGCCAGTATGGCGGAAGGCCGAGGGCCCCAGCATTTT
TRBV6-1	TRBJ1-5	.	many	CASSEAGPQPQHF	TGTGCCAGCAGTGAAGCCGGCCCTCAGCCCCAGCATTTT
TRBV28	TRBJ2-1	TRBD1	.	CASSPGEGGRGEQFF	TGTGCCAGCAGCCCCGGAGAAGGGGGCCGGGGTGAGCAGTTCTTC
TRBV14	TRBJ2-3	.	many	CASSHRAWVNTDTQYF	TGTGCCAGCAGCCATCGGGCTTGGGTGAACACAGATACGCAGTATTTT
TRBV7-7	TRBJ2-1	.	many	CASSLAAGAGNEQFF	TGTGCCAGCAGCTTAGCGGCAGGGGCAGGGAATGAGCAGTTCTTC
TRBV29-1	TRBJ2-3	.	many	CSVASGTDTQYF	TGCAGCGTTGCCTCGGGCACAGATACGCAGTATTTT
TRBV2	TRBJ1-2	.	.	CASPVGESYGYTF	TGTGCCAGCCCCGTTGGGGAGTCCTATGGCTACACCTTC
TRBV11-2	TRBJ2-1	.	many	CASSSPGGQYNEQFF	TGTGCCAGCAGCTCCCCGGGGGGCCAGTATAATGAGCAGTTCTTC
TRBV7-8	TRBJ2-3	TRBD2	many	CASSSRRTSGPTDTQYF	TGTGCCAGCAGCTCCCGAAGGACTAGCGGCCCCACAGATACGCAGTATTTT
TRBV10-3	TRBJ2-5	TRBD2	many	CAIRKRDEETQYF	TGTGCCATCAGAAAGCGGGATGAAGAGACCCAGTACTTC
TRBV3-1	TRBJ2-6	.	many	CASSPTRRTSGANVLTF	TGTGCCAGCAGCCCGACTCGACGGACCTCTGGGGCCAACGTCCTGACTTTC
TRBV19	TRBJ1-2	TRBD1	.	CASSVWGQAPRSYGYTF	TGTGCCAGTAGTGTGTGGGGACAGGCACCTCGTAGCTATGGCTACACCTTC